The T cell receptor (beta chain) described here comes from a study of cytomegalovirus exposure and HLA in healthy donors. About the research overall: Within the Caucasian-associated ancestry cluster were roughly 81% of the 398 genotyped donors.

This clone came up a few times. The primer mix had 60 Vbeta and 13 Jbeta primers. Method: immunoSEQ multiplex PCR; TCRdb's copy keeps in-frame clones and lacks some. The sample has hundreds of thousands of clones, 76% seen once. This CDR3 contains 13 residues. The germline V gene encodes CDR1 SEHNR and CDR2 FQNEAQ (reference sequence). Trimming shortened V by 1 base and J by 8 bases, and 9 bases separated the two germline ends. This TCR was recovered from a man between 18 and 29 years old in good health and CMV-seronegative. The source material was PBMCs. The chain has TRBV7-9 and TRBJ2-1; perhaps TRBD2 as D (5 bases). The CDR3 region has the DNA TGTGCCAGCAGCTTAGAAGCGGTCGATGAGCAGTTCTTC. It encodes CASSLEAVDEQFF.